The rows below give T cell receptor beta chains drawn from one sample of a study of blood T cell repertoires in COVID-19. Measured with immunoSEQ multiplex PCR; TCRdb has only the in-frame clones, and not every one. The data hold around 190,000 clones, with about 80% observed a single time. The sample consisted of peripheral blood. These TCRs come from a man between 60 and 75 years old with acute or convalescent COVID-19. Each CDR3 is given with its conserved first and last residue. A D gene is named only where the DNA matches it firmly. The size field is filled for only some rows; it gives once, few, many or a size class.

j_call v_call clone_size d_call cdr3_nt cdr3_aa
TRBJ2-3 TRBV9 . . TGTGCCAGCAGCCCCCACATTGGGGGGGGCCAGGATACGCAGTATTTT CASSPHIGGGQDTQYF
TRBJ2-5 TRBV29-1 . . TGCAGCGCCGGGGACAACGAAGAGACCCAGTACTTC CSAGDNEETQYF
TRBJ2-5 TRBV2 . TRBD2 TGTGCCAGCAGTGATGGGACTAGCGGGGTAAAGACCCAGTACTTC CASSDGTSGVKTQYF
TRBJ1-3 TRBV6-2/TRBV6-3 . . TGTGCCAGCAGTTTTCGGCAGAGGGGAAACACCATATATTTT CASSFRQRGNTIYF
TRBJ2-7 TRBV11-2 . TRBD1 TGTGCCACCAAGGGGGGCCGGGACAGGGAAACTCTCTACGAGCAGTACTTC CATKGGRDRETLYEQYF
TRBJ1-3 TRBV19 . . TGTGCCAGTAGGCGACCGGACAGCACTGGAAACACCATATATTTT CASRRPDSTGNTIYF
TRBJ2-1 TRBV7-6 . TRBD2 TGTGCCAGCAGCCTAAACCGAAGAGGACTAGCGGGGGGCAGGAATGAGCAGTTCTTC CASSLNRRGLAGGRNEQFF
TRBJ1-2 TRBV4-2 . . TGTGCCAGCAGCCAAGATCTAGGGAGGGACTATGGCTACACCTTC CASSQDLGRDYGYTF
TRBJ1-6 TRBV27 once . TGTGCCAGCAGTCCGCAGTACTCACCCCTCCACTTT CASSPQYSPLHF
TRBJ1-3 TRBV6-5 . . TGTGCCAGCAGTTACTCGGCAGGGGAATACACCATATATTTT CASSYSAGEYTIYF
TRBJ2-1 TRBV9 . TRBD2 TGTGCCAGCAGCCTCATTAGCGGGGGGGCAAATGAGCAGTTCTTC CASSLISGGANEQFF
TRBJ2-1 TRBV24-1 . . TGTGCCACCAGTGAGCGACAGGCGACGAATGAGCAGTTCTTC CATSERQATNEQFF
TRBJ2-3 TRBV5-1 . TRBD2 TGCGCCAGCAGCTTGGGTCTAGCGGCGGGCGGGGATACGCAGTATTTT CASSLGLAAGGDTQYF
TRBJ2-7 TRBV11-2 . . TGTGCCAGCAGCTTAGCCTCAGGATTCGGCGAGCAGTACTTC CASSLASGFGEQYF
TRBJ2-3 TRBV7-6 . TRBD2 TGTGCCAGCAGCTCGCCTAGCGGATATACAGATACGCAGTATTTT CASSSPSGYTDTQYF
TRBJ2-2 TRBV13 . TRBD1 TGTGCCAGCAGTTACAGAGGACAGGGGGTCACCGGGGAGCTGTTTTTT CASSYRGQGVTGELFF
TRBJ1-3 TRBV19 . . TGTGCCAGTAGTCCGCGCGGAAGCGGGTCGGACACCATATATTTT CASSPRGSGSDTIYF
TRBJ1-2 TRBV7-8 . TRBD1 TGTGCCAGCAGTCGAGACAGGGTAAACTATGGCTACACCTTC CASSRDRVNYGYTF
TRBJ2-6 TRBV6-6 . . TGTGCCAGCAGTCCCACTAGCTCTGGGGCCAACGTCCTGACTTTC CASSPTSSGANVLTF
TRBJ1-6 TRBV5-1 . TRBD1 TGCGCCAGCCAACAGGGGGCAGGTTCACCCCTCCACTTT CASQQGAGSPLHF
TRBJ2-7 TRBV24-1 . . TGTGCCCCCCAGGGGTATACCTACGAGCAGTACTTC CAPQGYTYEQYF
TRBJ1-1 TRBV2 many . TGTGCCAGCGGAGATAAAGGACGGAGGCCTCTTAAGGAAGCTTTCTTT CASGDKGRRPLKEAFF
TRBJ2-5 TRBV28 . TRBD1 TGTGCCAGAGAAAAACTTCTTCTGACAGGGGGAGTAGAGGAGACCCAGTACTTC CAREKLLLTGGVEETQYF
TRBJ2-1 TRBV4-1 . TRBD2 TGCGCCAGCAGCCAAGAGTGGGCTAGCGGTTACAATGAGCAGTTCTTC CASSQEWASGYNEQFF
TRBJ1-2 TRBV7-2 . TRBD1 TGTGCCAGCAGCCCACGACAGGGAGGCGGCTACACCTTC CASSPRQGGGYTF
TRBJ1-1 TRBV5-6 . . TGTGCCAGCAGCTTAGGGGGTGCAAAGGGCGAAGCTTTCTTT CASSLGGAKGEAFF
TRBJ2-1 TRBV20-1 . TRBD2 TGCAGTGCTAGAGGTAGCGGGGGCCAGTTCTTC CSARGSGGQFF
TRBJ2-5 TRBV7-2 . TRBD2 TGTGCCAGCAGCGGGACTAGGGGTCAAGAGACCCAGTACTTC CASSGTRGQETQYF
TRBJ1-3 TRBV2 . . TGTGCCAGCCATACTTACCGGGGAAACACCATATATTTT CASHTYRGNTIYF
TRBJ2-5 TRBV6-2/TRBV6-3 . . TGTGCCAGCAGTTACCCGGGTGAGGCGACCCAGTACTTC CASSYPGEATQYF
TRBJ1-5 TRBV19 . . TGTGCCAGTAGTCAGAATAGCAATCAGCCCCAGCATTTT CASSQNSNQPQHF
TRBJ1-6 TRBV11-2 once . TGTGCCAGCAGTAATCTCTCCTATAATTCACCCCTCCACTTT CASSNLSYNSPLHF
TRBJ2-1 TRBV5-1 . . TGCGCCAGCAGCCTAGCTAGGCGTGAGCAGTTCTTC CASSLARREQFF
TRBJ2-7 TRBV2 few TRBD1 TGTGCCAGCAGCTATGACAGGGGGCGCGAGCAGTACTTC CASSYDRGREQYF
TRBJ1-5 TRBV21-1 . . TGTGCCAGCAGAACCGGGACACTAAAAAATCAGCCCCAGCATTTT CASRTGTLKNQPQHF
TRBJ2-1 TRBV6-2/TRBV6-3 . TRBD2 TGTGCCAGCAGCCTCTTAGCGGGGGGAAGGAATGAGCAGTTCTTC CASSLLAGGRNEQFF